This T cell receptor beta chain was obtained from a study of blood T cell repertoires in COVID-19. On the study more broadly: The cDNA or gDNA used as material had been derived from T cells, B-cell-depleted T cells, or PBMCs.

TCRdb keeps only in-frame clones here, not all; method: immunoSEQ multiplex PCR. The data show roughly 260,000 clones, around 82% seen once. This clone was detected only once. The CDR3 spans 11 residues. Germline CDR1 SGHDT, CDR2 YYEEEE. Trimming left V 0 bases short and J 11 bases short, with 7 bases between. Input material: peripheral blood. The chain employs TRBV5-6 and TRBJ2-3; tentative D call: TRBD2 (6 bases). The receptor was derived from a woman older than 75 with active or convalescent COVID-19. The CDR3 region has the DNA TGTGCCAGCAGCTTGGGGACTAAGCAGTATTTT. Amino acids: CASSLGTKQYF.